The entry that follows covers one T cell receptor (beta chain) sequence. Its specificity is unknown. This sample stems from a study of response to subunit inactivated influenza vaccine. Via MiXCR, TCRdb re-called the RT-PCR reads, giving one row per CDR3 protein. There are about 310,000 distinct CDR3 sequences in the sample; roughly 22% occur only once, and 10% to 13% lies in the top ten. This CDR3 contains 16 residues. Germline V gene lookup returns CDR1 SGHNT and CDR2 YENEEA. The V and J ends lost 4 bases and 8 bases, in that order; junction bases with no gene match: 7. General study points: It was the authors' suggestion that each seasonal influenza vaccination recruits few new T cells.

V is TRBV11-3 and J is TRBJ2-1; 14 nucleotides agree with TRBD2. This specimen was PBMCs from blood, taken less than 22 months after vaccination. This TCR came from a man aged 45 to 75 who received an inactivated influenza vaccine. CDR3 sequence reads: CASSYTGTSGSDEQFF. As DNA, the CDR3 is TGTGCCAGCAGCTATACCGGGACTAGCGGGAGTGATGAGCAGTTCTTC.